These T cell receptor beta chains were read from a single sample in a study of blood T cell repertoires in COVID-19. The table came from immunoSEQ multiplex PCR; TCRdb's copy has only in-frame clones and leaves some out. The table has around 65,000 clones, 70% to 85% seen once. The sample consisted of peripheral blood. These receptors were obtained from a man older than 75 with active COVID-19. Both conserved end residues are part of each CDR3. A D gene is named only where the DNA matches it firmly. Some rows have no size entry. The others give once, few or many, or a class for an expanded clone.

clone_size d_call j_call v_call cdr3_aa cdr3_nt
. TRBD1 TRBJ1-6 TRBV7-2 CASSAQRTGHNSPLHF TGTGCCAGCAGCGCTCAAAGGACAGGACATAATTCACCCCTCCACTTT
once . TRBJ2-7 TRBV6-2/TRBV6-3 CASSLTAVSYEQYF TGTGCCAGCAGCTTAACCGCAGTCTCCTACGAGCAGTACTTC
. . TRBJ2-2 TRBV9 CASSGPRSGTGELFF TGTGCCAGCAGCGGCCCAAGGTCAGGGACCGGGGAGCTGTTTTTT
. TRBD2 TRBJ2-3 TRBV7-3 CASSTTSGGPGDTQYF TGTGCCAGCAGCACCACTAGCGGGGGGCCCGGAGATACGCAGTATTTT
. . TRBJ1-6 TRBV3-1/TRBV3-2 CASSHGGVQSPLHF TGTGCCAGCAGCCACGGGGGGGTTCAGTCACCCCTCCACTTT
. TRBD1 TRBJ2-1 TRBV7-8 CASSPTRQGNEQFF TGTGCCAGCAGCCCCACCCGACAGGGCAATGAGCAGTTCTTC
once . TRBJ2-5 TRBV5-1 CASSPWGQAGETQYF TGCGCCAGCAGCCCCTGGGGGCAGGCTGGGGAGACCCAGTACTTC
. . TRBJ2-7 TRBV5-1 CASSPRRPPYEQYF TGCGCCAGCAGCCCCCGGAGGCCTCCCTACGAGCAGTACTTC
. TRBD1 TRBJ2-2 TRBV7-9 CASSSTGIQNTGELFF TGTGCCAGCAGCTCGACAGGGATACAGAACACCGGGGAGCTGTTTTTT
. . TRBJ2-6 TRBV9 CASSGITGASGANVLTF TGTGCCAGCAGCGGGATAACAGGAGCCTCTGGGGCCAACGTCCTGACTTTC
few . TRBJ2-2 TRBV12-3/TRBV12-4 CATSQGTGELFF TGTGCCACCTCCCAGGGGACCGGGGAGCTGTTTTTT
once TRBD1 TRBJ2-1 TRBV11-3 CASSLGDPGQGNEQFF TGTGCCAGCAGCTTGGGGGATCCGGGACAGGGGAATGAGCAGTTCTTC
. . TRBJ1-1 TRBV6-6 CSSRAVNTEAFF TGTTCCTCCAGGGCCGTGAACACTGAAGCTTTCTTT
. . TRBJ1-1 TRBV7-2 CASSPSARRMNTEAFF TGTGCCAGCAGCCCCAGCGCGCGACGCATGAACACTGAAGCTTTCTTT
. TRBD1 TRBJ2-7 TRBV7-9 CATSGQTYEQYF TGTGCCACTTCGGGACAGACCTACGAGCAGTACTTC
few TRBD1 TRBJ2-2 TRBV2 CASSPDRANTGELFF TGTGCCAGCAGCCCTGACAGGGCGAACACCGGGGAGCTGTTTTTT
. TRBD1 TRBJ2-1 TRBV18 CASSPTGTDYNEQFF TGTGCCAGCTCACCAACGGGGACAGACTACAATGAGCAGTTCTTC
. . TRBJ1-4 TRBV9 CASSRAGVEKLFF TGTGCCAGCAGCCGGGCAGGGGTTGAAAAACTGTTTTTT
. . TRBJ2-7 TRBV6-5 CASSYSSPGEGYEQYF TGTGCCAGCAGTTACTCGTCGCCAGGGGAGGGCTACGAGCAGTACTTC
. . TRBJ2-1 TRBV18 CASLKRLGRGTSNEQFF TGTGCCAGCTTAAAACGGTTGGGGCGGGGGACATCCAATGAGCAGTTCTTC
. . TRBJ2-5 TRBV3-1/TRBV3-2 CASSHLLAAQETQYF TGTGCCAGCAGCCATTTACTAGCAGCTCAAGAGACCCAGTACTTC
. TRBD1 TRBJ1-2 TRBV7-8 CASSPRDRGIDGYTF TGTGCCAGCAGCCCACGGGACAGGGGTATTGATGGCTACACCTTC
. . TRBJ2-3 TRBV19 CASSPGRVIGADTQYF TGTGCCAGTAGTCCAGGCAGGGTAATTGGCGCAGATACGCAGTATTTT
. TRBD2 TRBJ2-3 TRBV18 CASSPTSGNTDTQYF TGTGCCAGCTCACCAACTAGCGGCAACACAGATACGCAGTATTTT